The rows below give T cell receptor beta chains drawn from one sample of a study of cytomegalovirus exposure and HLA in healthy donors. Some clones are missing from TCRdb's copy, which holds only in-frame ones; the method was immunoSEQ multiplex PCR. The table lists about 130,000 clones, around four fifths of them singletons. The sample was PBMCs. Receptors were obtained from a woman in her thirties or forties in good health and CMV-seropositive. CDR3s include the opening cysteine and the closing phenylalanine or tryptophan. Each record gives: V gene, J gene, clone size, D gene, CDR3 DNA, CDR3 protein. The D gene is left open where the match is weak. The size field is filled for only some rows; it gives once, few, many or a size class.

v_call: TRBV9; j_call: TRBJ2-3; clone_size: -; d_call: -; cdr3_nt: TGTGCCAGCAGCGGAGGGGGGGTGGGTAACACAGATACGCAGTATTTT; cdr3_aa: CASSGGGVGNTDTQYF
v_call: TRBV6-4; j_call: TRBJ1-2; clone_size: -; d_call: TRBD1; cdr3_nt: TGTGCCAGCAGTGACTCTCCCGGGACAGCACCATTCTATGGCTACACCTTC; cdr3_aa: CASSDSPGTAPFYGYTF
v_call: TRBV18; j_call: TRBJ2-7; clone_size: -; d_call: -; cdr3_nt: TGTGCCAGCTCACCACTGGACAGTTCGGGGGAGCAGTACTTC; cdr3_aa: CASSPLDSSGEQYF
v_call: TRBV28; j_call: TRBJ1-5; clone_size: -; d_call: TRBD1; cdr3_nt: TGTGCCAGCAGGGCGACAGGGGGTCGGCCCCAGCATTTT; cdr3_aa: CASRATGGRPQHF
v_call: TRBV7-9; j_call: TRBJ1-1; clone_size: few; d_call: -; cdr3_nt: TGTGCCAGCAGCTTAGGATTCGCAAGGGGATGGACTGAAGCTTTCTTT; cdr3_aa: CASSLGFARGWTEAFF
v_call: TRBV6-5; j_call: TRBJ1-4; clone_size: -; d_call: -; cdr3_nt: TGTGCCAGCAGTTACAAACCGAGAGGGCATGAAAAACTGTTTTTT; cdr3_aa: CASSYKPRGHEKLFF
v_call: TRBV6-5; j_call: TRBJ2-5; clone_size: once; d_call: -; cdr3_nt: TGTGCCAGCAGTTCCCTTCTCTTCGGAGAGACCCAGTACTTC; cdr3_aa: CASSSLLFGETQYF
v_call: TRBV28; j_call: TRBJ1-5; clone_size: few; d_call: -; cdr3_nt: TGTGCCAGCAGTTTCGGGGGTAACAATCAGCCCCAGCATTTT; cdr3_aa: CASSFGGNNQPQHF
v_call: TRBV25-1; j_call: TRBJ1-1; clone_size: -; d_call: TRBD1; cdr3_nt: TGTGCCAGCAGCTCTTCTATAGGGGGCAGGACGGGCACTGAAGCTTTCTTT; cdr3_aa: CASSSSIGGRTGTEAFF
v_call: TRBV29-1; j_call: TRBJ1-2; clone_size: -; d_call: -; cdr3_nt: TGCAGCGTTCACCGCACAGGAGTGAACTATGGCTACACCTTC; cdr3_aa: CSVHRTGVNYGYTF
v_call: TRBV5-6; j_call: TRBJ1-2; clone_size: -; d_call: TRBD1; cdr3_nt: TGTGCCAGCAGCGTCCGGGACAGGGGTCTACCCACCTATGGCTACACCTTC; cdr3_aa: CASSVRDRGLPTYGYTF
v_call: TRBV5-4; j_call: TRBJ2-3; clone_size: few; d_call: TRBD2; cdr3_nt: TGTGCCAGCAGCTGGAGCGGGGCAACAGATACGCAGTATTTT; cdr3_aa: CASSWSGATDTQYF
v_call: TRBV15; j_call: TRBJ2-1; clone_size: -; d_call: TRBD1; cdr3_nt: TGTGCCACCAGCCGACAGGGGAACTTCAATGAGCAGTTCTTC; cdr3_aa: CATSRQGNFNEQFF
v_call: TRBV28; j_call: TRBJ1-4; clone_size: -; d_call: -; cdr3_nt: TGTGCCAGCAGTACAGGACCCTTAGGCGAAAAACTGTTTTTT; cdr3_aa: CASSTGPLGEKLFF
v_call: TRBV7-3; j_call: TRBJ1-1; clone_size: -; d_call: TRBD1; cdr3_nt: TGTGCCAGCAGCACGGGACAGGGGATGGGCACTGAAGCTTTCTTT; cdr3_aa: CASSTGQGMGTEAFF
v_call: TRBV7-9; j_call: TRBJ1-5; clone_size: few; d_call: TRBD1; cdr3_nt: TGTTCCAGCAGTCTAACAGGGGAAGGGGGCAATCAGCCCCAGCATTTT; cdr3_aa: CSSSLTGEGGNQPQHF
v_call: TRBV30; j_call: TRBJ1-1; clone_size: -; d_call: -; cdr3_nt: TGTGCCTGGAGTGCGGACAGCAGGACTGAAGCTTTCTTT; cdr3_aa: CAWSADSRTEAFF
v_call: TRBV28; j_call: TRBJ2-2; clone_size: -; d_call: -; cdr3_nt: TGTGCCAGCAAACAAATAGGGGGGAACACCGGGGAGCTGTTTTTT; cdr3_aa: CASKQIGGNTGELFF
v_call: TRBV9; j_call: TRBJ1-1; clone_size: -; d_call: -; cdr3_nt: TGTGCCAGCAGCGTAGCTGGGCCCGCCACTGAAGCTTTCTTT; cdr3_aa: CASSVAGPATEAFF
v_call: TRBV28; j_call: TRBJ1-1; clone_size: few; d_call: TRBD1; cdr3_nt: TGTGCCAGCAGTTCCGGACAGGGGAAAGTTTGGGTTGAAGCTTTCTTT; cdr3_aa: CASSSGQGKVWVEAFF
v_call: TRBV7-9; j_call: TRBJ1-1; clone_size: few; d_call: TRBD1; cdr3_nt: TGTGCCAGCAGCTTAGAGGGGGCAAGGACTGAAGCTTTCTTT; cdr3_aa: CASSLEGARTEAFF
v_call: TRBV11-2; j_call: TRBJ2-1; clone_size: -; d_call: TRBD2; cdr3_nt: TGTGCCAGCAGCTTAGCAAAGAGAGCTCTAGCGGATTACTACAATGAGCAGTTCTTC; cdr3_aa: CASSLAKRALADYYNEQFF
v_call: TRBV5-1; j_call: TRBJ1-1; clone_size: -; d_call: -; cdr3_nt: TGCGCCAGCAGCGCAAGTCTACAGGTACTGAACACTGAAGCTTTCTTT; cdr3_aa: CASSASLQVLNTEAFF
v_call: TRBV7-9; j_call: TRBJ2-1; clone_size: -; d_call: TRBD2; cdr3_nt: TGTGCCAGCAGCCCGCCCGGGACTAGGAACAATGAGCAGTTCTTC; cdr3_aa: CASSPPGTRNNEQFF
v_call: TRBV14; j_call: TRBJ1-5; clone_size: once; d_call: -; cdr3_nt: TGTGCCAGCAAGGGGCCCTTAAGCAATCAGCCCCAGCATTTT; cdr3_aa: CASKGPLSNQPQHF
v_call: TRBV9; j_call: TRBJ2-1; clone_size: -; d_call: TRBD2; cdr3_nt: TGTGCCAGCAGCGTAGCTCTAGCGGTCTCATACGATGAGCAGTTCTTC; cdr3_aa: CASSVALAVSYDEQFF
v_call: TRBV7-6; j_call: TRBJ1-3; clone_size: -; d_call: TRBD1; cdr3_nt: TGTGCCAGCAGCTTATATAACAGTCCGGGACAGGGTGGAAACACCATATATTTT; cdr3_aa: CASSLYNSPGQGGNTIYF
v_call: TRBV6-1; j_call: TRBJ2-7; clone_size: few; d_call: -; cdr3_nt: TGTGCCAGCAGTGAAGTAAACCTTAGAGAGCAGTACTTC; cdr3_aa: CASSEVNLREQYF
v_call: TRBV6-4; j_call: TRBJ2-1; clone_size: -; d_call: -; cdr3_nt: TGTGCCAGCCGTGACGGGGCGTCGAATGAGCAGTTCTTC; cdr3_aa: CASRDGASNEQFF
v_call: TRBV18; j_call: TRBJ2-7; clone_size: once; d_call: TRBD2; cdr3_nt: TGTGCCAGCTCCCCAACTAGCGGGAGATACGAGCAGTACTTC; cdr3_aa: CASSPTSGRYEQYF
v_call: TRBV6-5; j_call: TRBJ2-7; clone_size: -; d_call: -; cdr3_nt: TGTGCCAGCAGGCGCGGGGACAGAACCAACTACGAGCAGTACTTC; cdr3_aa: CASRRGDRTNYEQYF
v_call: TRBV2; j_call: TRBJ1-1; clone_size: few; d_call: TRBD1; cdr3_nt: TGTGCCAGCAGTAGATCCGGGACAGGGGACAACACTGAAGCTTTCTTT; cdr3_aa: CASSRSGTGDNTEAFF
v_call: TRBV2; j_call: TRBJ1-5; clone_size: -; d_call: -; cdr3_nt: TGTGCCAGCAGTGAACGACAAACTTATCAGCCCCAGCATTTT; cdr3_aa: CASSERQTYQPQHF
v_call: TRBV12-5; j_call: TRBJ2-1; clone_size: -; d_call: -; cdr3_nt: TGTGCTAGTGGGGCCCAGAATGAGCAGTTCTTC; cdr3_aa: CASGAQNEQFF
v_call: TRBV4-2; j_call: TRBJ2-2; clone_size: few; d_call: TRBD1; cdr3_nt: TGTGCCAGCAGCCAAGCAGACAGGGTCACCGGGGAGCTGTTTTTT; cdr3_aa: CASSQADRVTGELFF